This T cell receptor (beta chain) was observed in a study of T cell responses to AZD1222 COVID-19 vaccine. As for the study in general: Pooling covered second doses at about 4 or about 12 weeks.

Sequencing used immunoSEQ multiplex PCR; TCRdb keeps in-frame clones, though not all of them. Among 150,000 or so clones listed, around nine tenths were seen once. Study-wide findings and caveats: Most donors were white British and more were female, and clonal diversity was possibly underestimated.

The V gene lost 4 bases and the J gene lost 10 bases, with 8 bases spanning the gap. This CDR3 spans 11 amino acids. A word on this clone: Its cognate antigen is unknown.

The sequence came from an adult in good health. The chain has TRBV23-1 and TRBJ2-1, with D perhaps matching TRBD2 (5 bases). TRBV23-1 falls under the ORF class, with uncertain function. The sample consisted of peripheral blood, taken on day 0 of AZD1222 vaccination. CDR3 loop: CASSPRGEQFF. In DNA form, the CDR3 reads TGCGCCAGCAGTCCCCGGGGAGAGCAGTTCTTC.